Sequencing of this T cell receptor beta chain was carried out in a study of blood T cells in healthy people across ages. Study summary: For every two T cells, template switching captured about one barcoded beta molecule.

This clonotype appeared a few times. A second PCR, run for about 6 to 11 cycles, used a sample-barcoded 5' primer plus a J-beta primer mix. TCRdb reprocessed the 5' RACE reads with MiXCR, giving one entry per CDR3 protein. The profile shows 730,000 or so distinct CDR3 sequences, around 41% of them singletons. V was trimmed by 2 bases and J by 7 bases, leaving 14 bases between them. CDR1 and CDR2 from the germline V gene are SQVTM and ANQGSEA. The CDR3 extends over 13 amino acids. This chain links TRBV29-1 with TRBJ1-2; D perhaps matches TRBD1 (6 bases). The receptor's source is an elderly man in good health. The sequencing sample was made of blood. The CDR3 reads CSVEPRSGAGYTF. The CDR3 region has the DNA TGCAGCGTTGAACCCCGGTCGGGGGCTGGCTACACCTTC.